This T cell receptor beta chain was captured by sequencing in a study of blood T cell repertoires in COVID-19. Background on the study: The samples span acute and convalescent COVID-19 from the United States, Italy and Spain. PBMCs, B-cell-depleted T cells, or T cells provided the cDNA or gDNA that made up the material.

A Seattle source enrolled patients during active infection and followed them longitudinally. The length of the CDR3 is 16 residues. The V segment lost 4 bases and the J segment 9 bases; nucleotides outside the gene matches: 15. From germline, CDR1 is SGHRS and CDR2 YFSETQ. Source study methods: Estimation of nucleated cell counts relied on the amplification of reference gene primers. The protocol was immunoSEQ multiplex PCR, while the TCRdb copy is restricted to in-frame clones and leaves out a portion. For V, J and clone size, that table is used; D and trimming come from the DNA. The data hold about 120,000 clones, with roughly nine tenths observed a single time.

Sequencing was performed on peripheral blood. This rearrangement joins TRBV5-1 to TRBJ2-1; the match to TRBD1 covers 8 bases. This TCR was recovered from a man between 60 and 70 years old with COVID-19, enrolled during active disease. This chain's CDR3 is CASSITGTGAGSEQFF. Here the CDR3 DNA reads TGCGCCAGCAGCATAACCGGGACAGGCGCCGGTAGTGAGCAGTTCTTC.